This is a list of T cell receptor beta chains from one sample in a study of T cells in Graves' hyperthyroidism and ophthalmopathy. TCRdb independently ran MiXCR on the multiplex PCR reads; one entry per CDR3 protein. The data hold 650,000 to 800,000 distinct CDR3 sequences, with about 45% observed a single time. Material for sequencing was peripheral blood or thyroid tissue (not recorded which). The receptors originated from an adult man with Graves' disease, either hyperthyroidism or ophthalmopathy (not recorded which). CDR3s include the opening cysteine and the closing phenylalanine or tryptophan. The D gene is left open where the match is weak. A row's size may be missing; if present it is once, few, many or a size class.

d_gene | len | abundance | j_gene | v_gene | CDR3nt | CDR3aa
- | 18 | - | TRBJ1-3 | TRBV7-9 | TGTGCCAGCAGCTTAGCGTCATGGGGCAGGAACTCTGGAAACACCATATATTTT | CASSLASWGRNSGNTIYF
TRBD1 | 14 | - | TRBJ1-5 | TRBV19 | TGTGCCAGTAGAGAGACAGGGCCAAATCAGCCCCAGCATTTT | CASRETGPNQPQHF
TRBD2 | 16 | - | TRBJ2-7 | TRBV7-9 | TGTGCCAGCAGCCCGGTCGGACTAGCGGGATCCTACGAGCAGTACTTC | CASSPVGLAGSYEQYF
TRBD1 | 17 | - | TRBJ1-4 | TRBV7-9 | TGTGCCAGCAGCTTGAACTGGGACAGGACAACTAATGAAAAACTGTTTTTT | CASSLNWDRTTNEKLFF
- | 15 | - | TRBJ1-1 | TRBV7-2 | TGTGCCAGCAGCTTAGTTGCAGGGCTCAACACTGAAGCTTTCTTT | CASSLVAGLNTEAFF
- | 16 | - | TRBJ1-2 | TRBV7-2 | TGTGCCAGCAGCTTAGGCGTTTTGGGTGAGGGCTATGGCTACACCTTC | CASSLGVLGEGYGYTF
- | 15 | once | TRBJ1-2 | TRBV3-1 | TGTGCCAGCAGCCAAGACCCGTCCGGGTTCGGTGGCTACACCTTC | CASSQDPSGFGGYTF
- | 14 | - | TRBJ1-5 | TRBV7-9 | TGTGCCAGCAGCTCTACAGGGACGGATCAGCCCCAGCATTTT | CASSSTGTDQPQHF
TRBD1 | 15 | - | TRBJ1-5 | TRBV2 | TGTGCCAGCAGTTTTAAACAGGGGTGGCATCAGCCCCAGCATTTT | CASSFKQGWHQPQHF
TRBD2 | 15 | - | TRBJ2-5 | TRBV15 | TGTGCCACCAGCAGAGGTCCGGGAGGAGGAGAGACCCAGTACTTC | CATSRGPGGGETQYF
- | 15 | many | TRBJ1-3 | TRBV7-9 | TGTGCCAGCAGCCGAGACAGGTTCTCTGGAAACACCATATATTTT | CASSRDRFSGNTIYF
TRBD2 | 15 | - | TRBJ2-7 | TRBV7-3 | TGTGCCAGCAGCCCGCTAGCGGGGGTATACAATGAGCAGTACTTC | CASSPLAGVYNEQYF
- | 15 | - | TRBJ1-1 | TRBV10-2 | TGCGCCAGCAGTTTATATGGATTTTCGGACACTGAAGCTTTCTTT | CASSLYGFSDTEAFF
- | 14 | few | TRBJ1-5 | TRBV2 | TGTGCCAGCAGTGCTCGGGATAGCAATCAGCCCCAGCATTTT | CASSARDSNQPQHF
- | 14 | few | TRBJ1-2 | TRBV5-8 | TGTGCCAGCAGCCTAAGGGGGAGCGGCTATGGCTACACCTTC | CASSLRGSGYGYTF
- | 14 | - | TRBJ1-5 | TRBV5-1 | TGCGCCAGCAGCCGGGACACCATCCCTCAGCCCCAGCATTTT | CASSRDTIPQPQHF
TRBD1 | 16 | - | TRBJ2-2 | TRBV24-1 | TGTGCCACCAGTGAAACTGGACAGGGCAACTATGGGGAGCTGTTTTTT | CATSETGQGNYGELFF
TRBD1 | 15 | many | TRBJ1-5 | TRBV12-3/TRBV12-4 | TGTGCCAGCAGTGCGGGACAGGGGATAAATCAGCCCCAGCATTTT | CASSAGQGINQPQHF
TRBD2 | 18 | - | TRBJ2-2 | TRBV19 | TGTGCCAGTAGTATAGGGGAGCTAGCGGGGGCGAACACCGGGGAGCTGTTTTTT | CASSIGELAGANTGELFF
- | 12 | many | TRBJ2-7 | TRBV20-1 | TGCAGTGCTAGTCCGGGTGGGGGCGAGCAGTACTTC | CSASPGGGEQYF
TRBD1 | 14 | - | TRBJ1-4 | TRBV24-1 | TGTGCCACCAAGGGACAGTCAAACACTGAAAAACTGTTTTTT | CATKGQSNTEKLFF
- | 11 | - | TRBJ1-4 | TRBV2 | TGTGCCACCAGTGATGCGGGAAAACTGTTTTTT | CATSDAGKLFF
TRBD2 | 14 | - | TRBJ2-3 | TRBV6-6 | TGTGCCATCAGTGACCTAGCGGGAGGAGATACGCAGTATTTT | CAISDLAGGDTQYF
- | 15 | few | TRBJ1-2 | TRBV7-9 | TGTGCCAGCAGCTTAAGTATAGGGGTTTCCCTTGGCTACACCTTC | CASSLSIGVSLGYTF
- | 14 | few | TRBJ1-5 | TRBV20-1 | TGCAGTGCTAGTCATCAATATAGCAATCAGCCCCAGCATTTT | CSASHQYSNQPQHF
TRBD1 | 16 | few | TRBJ1-1 | TRBV7-9 | TGTGCCAGCAGAACAGGGACAGGACGGATGAACACTGAAGCTTTCTTT | CASRTGTGRMNTEAFF
TRBD1 | 15 | - | TRBJ1-5 | TRBV15 | TGTGCCACCCGACGGGACAGGGGCGGCGATCAGCCCCAGCATTTT | CATRRDRGGDQPQHF
- | 14 | many | TRBJ2-5 | TRBV12-3/TRBV12-4 | TGTGCCAGCAGTTACCCCGGGACGAAAGAGACCCAGTACTTC | CASSYPGTKETQYF
TRBD1 | 18 | - | TRBJ1-6 | TRBV11-2 | TGTGCCAGCAGCTTAGAGAGACAGGGGAGCTCCTATAATTCACCCCTCCACTTT | CASSLERQGSSYNSPLHF
- | 14 | - | TRBJ1-1 | TRBV20-1 | TGCAGTGCTACCTCAACAGGGTGGGGCACTGAAGCTTTCTTT | CSATSTGWGTEAFF
TRBD1 | 15 | - | TRBJ2-7 | TRBV7-9 | TGTGCCAGCAGCTCTGACAGGGCAAGTGGTTACGAGCAGTACTTC | CASSSDRASGYEQYF
- | 11 | many | TRBJ1-1 | TRBV7-6 | TGTGCCAGCAGTCCCACAGATGAAGCTTTCTTT | CASSPTDEAFF
- | 12 | few | TRBJ1-3 | TRBV9 | TGTGCCAGTCGCGGGGATGAAAACACCATATATTTT | CASRGDENTIYF